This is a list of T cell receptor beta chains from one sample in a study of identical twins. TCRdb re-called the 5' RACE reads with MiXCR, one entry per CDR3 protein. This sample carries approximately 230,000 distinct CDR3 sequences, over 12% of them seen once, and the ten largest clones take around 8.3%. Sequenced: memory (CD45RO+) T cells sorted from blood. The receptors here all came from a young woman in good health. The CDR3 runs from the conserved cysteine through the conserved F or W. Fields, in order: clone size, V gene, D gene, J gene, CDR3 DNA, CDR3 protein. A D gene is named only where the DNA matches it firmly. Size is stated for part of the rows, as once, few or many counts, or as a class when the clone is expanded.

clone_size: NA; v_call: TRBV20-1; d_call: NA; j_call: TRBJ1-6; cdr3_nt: TGCAGTGCTACCCCCGGACCATATAATTCACCCCTCCACTTT; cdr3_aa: CSATPGPYNSPLHF
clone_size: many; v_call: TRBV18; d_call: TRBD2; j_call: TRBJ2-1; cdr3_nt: TGTGCCAGCTCCCGACTAGCGGGGGAGAACAATGAGCAGTTCTTC; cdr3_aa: CASSRLAGENNEQFF
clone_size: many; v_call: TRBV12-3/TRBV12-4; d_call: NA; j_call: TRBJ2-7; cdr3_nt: TGTGCCAGCAGTGGGGTCGGCTACGAGCAGTACTTC; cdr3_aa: CASSGVGYEQYF
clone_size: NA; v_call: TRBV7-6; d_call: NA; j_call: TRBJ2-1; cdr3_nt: TGTGCCAGCAGCTTTTCAGAGGGGAATGAGCAGTTCTTC; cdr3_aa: CASSFSEGNEQFF
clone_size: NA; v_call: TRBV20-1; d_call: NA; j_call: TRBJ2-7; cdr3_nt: TGCAGTGCTGGCACGCGCGAGCAGTACTTC; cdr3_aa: CSAGTREQYF
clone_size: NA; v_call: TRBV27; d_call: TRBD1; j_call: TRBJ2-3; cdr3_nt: TGTGCCAGCACAGGGGGCAGGACAGATACGCAGTATTTT; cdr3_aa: CASTGGRTDTQYF
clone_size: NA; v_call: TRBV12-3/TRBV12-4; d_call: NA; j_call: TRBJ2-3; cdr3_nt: TGTGCCAGCACGACTACGTACACAGATACGCAGTATTTT; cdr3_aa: CASTTTYTDTQYF
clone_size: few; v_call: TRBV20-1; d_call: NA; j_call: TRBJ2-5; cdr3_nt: TGCAGTGCTCATACCCCTGGAGAGACCCAGTACTTC; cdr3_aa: CSAHTPGETQYF
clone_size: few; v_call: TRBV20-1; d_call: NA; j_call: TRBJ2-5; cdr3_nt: TGCAGTGCTAGTATATACCAAGAGACCCAGTACTTC; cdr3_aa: CSASIYQETQYF
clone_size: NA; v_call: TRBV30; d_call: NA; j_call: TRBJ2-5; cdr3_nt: TGTGCCTGGGAGGGGAACGGGTACAAGAGAACCCAGTACTTC; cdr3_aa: CAWEGNGYKRTQYF
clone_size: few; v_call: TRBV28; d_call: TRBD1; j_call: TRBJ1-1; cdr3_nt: TGTGCCAGCAGTCCCCCAAAGGGACAGCCGAACACTGAAGCTTTCTTT; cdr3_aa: CASSPPKGQPNTEAFF
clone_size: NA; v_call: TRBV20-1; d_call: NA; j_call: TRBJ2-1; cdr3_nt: TGCAGTGCCCGGGGGGCGGTATCCTACAATGAGCAGTTCTTC; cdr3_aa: CSARGAVSYNEQFF
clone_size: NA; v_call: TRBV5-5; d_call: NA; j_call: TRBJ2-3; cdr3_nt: TGTGCCAGCATAGTAGGGTTCTCAGATACGCAGTATTTT; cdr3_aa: CASIVGFSDTQYF
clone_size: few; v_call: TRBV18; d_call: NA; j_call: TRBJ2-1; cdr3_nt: TGTGCCAGCTCACCCTCCGCCTACAATGAGCAGTTCTTC; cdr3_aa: CASSPSAYNEQFF
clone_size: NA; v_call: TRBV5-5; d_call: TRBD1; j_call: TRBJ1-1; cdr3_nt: TGTGCCAGCAGCTTGGGGCCCGGGACAGGGGTTGCTGAAGCTTTCTTT; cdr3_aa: CASSLGPGTGVAEAFF
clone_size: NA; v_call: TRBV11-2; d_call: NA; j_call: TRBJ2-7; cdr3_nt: TGTGCCAGCAGTTCCCCCCGGGACGTTTACTTC; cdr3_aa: CASSSPRDVYF
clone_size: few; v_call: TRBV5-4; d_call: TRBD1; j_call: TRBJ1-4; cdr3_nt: TGTGCCAGCAGCGCAGGAGGACAGGGTGGACATGAAAAACTGTTTTTT; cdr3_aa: CASSAGGQGGHEKLFF
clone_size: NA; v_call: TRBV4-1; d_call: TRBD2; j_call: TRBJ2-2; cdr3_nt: TGCGCCAGCAGCCAAGACGGGGGTAGCGGGAGGCTTTCCGCCGGGGAGCTGTTTTTT; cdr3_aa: CASSQDGGSGRLSAGELFF
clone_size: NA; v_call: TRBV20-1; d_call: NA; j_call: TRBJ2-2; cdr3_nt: TGCAGTGCTAGAGCGGGAGTCCACACCGGGGAGCTGTTTTTT; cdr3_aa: CSARAGVHTGELFF
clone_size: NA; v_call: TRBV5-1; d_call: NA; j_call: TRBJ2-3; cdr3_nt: TGCGCCAGCAGCTTGATTACAGGGGAGGGCACAGATACGCAGTATTTT; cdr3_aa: CASSLITGEGTDTQYF
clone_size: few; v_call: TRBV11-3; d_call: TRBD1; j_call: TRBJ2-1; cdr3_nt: TGTGCCAGCAGCCTGGACAGGGGGAACTACAATGAGCAGTTCTTC; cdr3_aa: CASSLDRGNYNEQFF
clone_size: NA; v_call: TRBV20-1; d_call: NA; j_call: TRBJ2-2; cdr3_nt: TGCAGTGCTAGAGATCCGACAGGGGGGACTAGCTTCACCGGGGAGCTGTTTTTT; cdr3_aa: CSARDPTGGTSFTGELFF
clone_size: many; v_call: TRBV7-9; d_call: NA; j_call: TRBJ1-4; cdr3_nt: TGTGCCAGCAGCGTCGGACAGACAACTAATGAAAAACTGTTTTTT; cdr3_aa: CASSVGQTTNEKLFF
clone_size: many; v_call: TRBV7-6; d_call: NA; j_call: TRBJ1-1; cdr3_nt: TGTGCCAGCAGCATAGCACAGACAGTGGGAACTGAAGCTTTCTTT; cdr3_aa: CASSIAQTVGTEAFF
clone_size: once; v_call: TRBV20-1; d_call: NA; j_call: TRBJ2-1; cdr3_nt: TGCAGTGCTAGCGGGCTACAGAATGAGCAGTTCTTC; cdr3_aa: CSASGLQNEQFF
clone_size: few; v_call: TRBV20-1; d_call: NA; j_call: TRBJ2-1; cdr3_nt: TGCAGTGCTAGCTCCAGGGGCAATGAGCAGTTCTTC; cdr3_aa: CSASSRGNEQFF
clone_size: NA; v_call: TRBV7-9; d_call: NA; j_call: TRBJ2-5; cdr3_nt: TGTGCCAGCTCCCCCACTCTAACAGGGATGGGGGCCCAGTACTTC; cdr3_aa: CASSPTLTGMGAQYF
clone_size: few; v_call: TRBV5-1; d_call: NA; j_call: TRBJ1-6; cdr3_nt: TGCGCCAGCAGCGCCGATTCGGCATCACCCCTCCACTTT; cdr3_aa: CASSADSASPLHF
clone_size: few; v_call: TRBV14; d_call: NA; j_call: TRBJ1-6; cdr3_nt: TGTGCCAGCAGCTTAGAAGGGTACTCACCCCTCCACTTT; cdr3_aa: CASSLEGYSPLHF
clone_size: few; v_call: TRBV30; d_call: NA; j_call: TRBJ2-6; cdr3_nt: TGTGCCTGGAGTCCGGCCGCAGCCGGGGCCAACGTCCTGACTTTC; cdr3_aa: CAWSPAAAGANVLTF
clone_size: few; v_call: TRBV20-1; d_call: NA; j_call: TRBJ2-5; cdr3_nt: TGCAGCGTGAAGATTAGCGGACAAGAGACCCAGTACTTC; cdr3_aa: CSVKISGQETQYF
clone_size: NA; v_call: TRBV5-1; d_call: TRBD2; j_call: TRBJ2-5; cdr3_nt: TGCGCCAGCAGCCCGGGACTAGCGGCGTACCAAGAGACCCAGTACTTC; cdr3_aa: CASSPGLAAYQETQYF
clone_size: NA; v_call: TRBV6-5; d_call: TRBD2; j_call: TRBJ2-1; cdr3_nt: TGTGCCAGCAGTACTACCGGGAGGGCCTACAATGAGCAGTTCTTC; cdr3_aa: CASSTTGRAYNEQFF
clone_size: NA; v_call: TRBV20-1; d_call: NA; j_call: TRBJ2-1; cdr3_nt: TGCAGTGCTAGAGGTAGGGCCAGCTCCTACAATGAGCAGTTCTTC; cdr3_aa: CSARGRASSYNEQFF
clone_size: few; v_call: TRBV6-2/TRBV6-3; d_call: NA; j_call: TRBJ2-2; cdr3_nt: TGTGCCAGCAGTTACCTAGGGGCGGGGGAGCTGTTTTTT; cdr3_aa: CASSYLGAGELFF
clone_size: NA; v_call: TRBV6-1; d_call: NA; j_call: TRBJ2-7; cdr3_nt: TGTGCCAGCAGTCGAACCCCGACAGGTTCCTACGAGCAGTACTTC; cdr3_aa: CASSRTPTGSYEQYF